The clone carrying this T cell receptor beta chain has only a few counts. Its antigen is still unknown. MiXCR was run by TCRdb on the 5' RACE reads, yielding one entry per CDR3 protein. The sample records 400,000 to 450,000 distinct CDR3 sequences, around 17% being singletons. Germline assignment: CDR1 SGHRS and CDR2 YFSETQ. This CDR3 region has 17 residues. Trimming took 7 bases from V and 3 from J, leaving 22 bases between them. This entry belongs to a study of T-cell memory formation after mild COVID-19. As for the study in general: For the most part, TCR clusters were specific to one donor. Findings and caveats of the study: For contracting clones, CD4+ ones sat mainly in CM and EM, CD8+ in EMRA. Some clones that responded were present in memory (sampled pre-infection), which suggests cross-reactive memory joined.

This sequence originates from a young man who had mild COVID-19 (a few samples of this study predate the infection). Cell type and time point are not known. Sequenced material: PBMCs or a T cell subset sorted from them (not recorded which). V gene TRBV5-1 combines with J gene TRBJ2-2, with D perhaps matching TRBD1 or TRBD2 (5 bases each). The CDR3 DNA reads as TGCGCCAGCGCAACCCCCCCGGGACGAGAAGACACCGGGGAGCTGTTTTTT. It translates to CASATPPGREDTGELFF.